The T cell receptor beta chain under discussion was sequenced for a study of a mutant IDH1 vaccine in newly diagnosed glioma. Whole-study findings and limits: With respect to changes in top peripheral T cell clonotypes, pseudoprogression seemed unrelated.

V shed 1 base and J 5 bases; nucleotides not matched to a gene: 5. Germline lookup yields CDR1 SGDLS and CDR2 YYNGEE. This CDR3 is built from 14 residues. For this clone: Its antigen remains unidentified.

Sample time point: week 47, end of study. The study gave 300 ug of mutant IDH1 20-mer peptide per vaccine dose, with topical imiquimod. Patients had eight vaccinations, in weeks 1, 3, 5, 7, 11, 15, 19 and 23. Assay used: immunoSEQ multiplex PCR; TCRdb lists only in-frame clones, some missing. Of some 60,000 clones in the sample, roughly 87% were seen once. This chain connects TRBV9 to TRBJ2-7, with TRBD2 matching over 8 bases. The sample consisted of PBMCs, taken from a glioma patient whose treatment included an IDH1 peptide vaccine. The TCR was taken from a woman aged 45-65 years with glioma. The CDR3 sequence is CASSVSGGSDEQYF. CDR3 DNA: TGTGCCAGCAGCGTATCGGGGGGGTCTGACGAGCAGTACTTC.